The rows below give T cell receptor beta chains drawn from one sample of a study of synovial regulatory T cells in juvenile arthritis. Clones were read by immunoSEQ multiplex PCR, and TCRdb kept only the in-frame ones, dropping some. Its listing shows around 10,000 clones. The sequenced sample was Treg cells from blood. The origin of the receptors is a donor aged 2-35 years with juvenile idiopathic arthritis. The CDR3 runs from the conserved cysteine through the conserved F or W.

j_call cdr3_length v_call cdr3_aa
TRBJ2-1 14 TRBV10-3 CASLSGSSYNEQFF
TRBJ2-3 16 TRBV18 CASSPRAGGGTDTQYF
TRBJ2-7 10 TRBV2 CASSVEEQYF
TRBJ1-3 15 TRBV15 CATSRVKGHGNTIYF
TRBJ1-2 11 TRBV19 CASRQDYGYTF
TRBJ2-7 13 TRBV5-1 CASSRDRGDEQYF
TRBJ1-6 13 TRBV27 CASSYRESSPLHF
TRBJ1-2 14 TRBV5-4 CASSLDRVSYGYTF
TRBJ1-4 15 TRBV28 CAITPRFPTNEKLFF
TRBJ1-2 13 TRBV15 CATSKVGFYGYTF
TRBJ2-1 17 TRBV19 CASSIVKGSGSRNEQFF
TRBJ2-2 16 TRBV9 CASSVGGSLNTGELFF
TRBJ1-5 17 TRBV28 CASSFSRGQGNHQPQHF
TRBJ2-7 15 TRBV6-1 CASSDRGQGLYEQYF
TRBJ1-1 15 TRBV19 CASSRGRSQNTEAFF
TRBJ2-3 15 TRBV19 CASSIPAGRTDTQYF
TRBJ2-7 14 TRBV6-1 CATLRGQSYYEQYF
TRBJ2-2 15 TRBV6-1 CASSEARSPAGELFF
TRBJ2-2 13 TRBV29-1 CSAGQGRSGELFF
TRBJ2-7 15 TRBV5-6 CASSPVDRASYEQYF
TRBJ1-5 14 TRBV19 CATRTGGFNQPQHF
TRBJ2-7 14 TRBV5-1 CASSLGGTSDEQYF
TRBJ1-1 12 TRBV28 CASSWGSRKAFF
TRBJ1-2 14 TRBV4-3 CASSGGGGRYGYTF
TRBJ1-3 15 TRBV6-6 CASSVTGAFGNTIYF
TRBJ1-6 16 TRBV19 CASSIVYGTANSPLHF
TRBJ2-7 14 TRBV21-1 CASSQGLALYEQYF
TRBJ2-6 20 TRBV19 CASSIGRLADLISGANVLTF
TRBJ1-4 10 TRBV6-4 CASRFTVLFF
TRBJ1-1 15 TRBV7-3 CASSPMSRGPTEAFF
TRBJ1-1 15 TRBV10-3 CAISERGRRDTEAFF
TRBJ1-5 15 TRBV19 CASSIAGRRAQPQHF
TRBJ2-7 14 TRBV7-3 CASSLRQGGYEQYF
TRBJ2-5 12 TRBV7-9 CASSLGGGTQYF
TRBJ2-7 17 TRBV5-5 CASRVGLSIGSSYEQYF
TRBJ2-1 16 TRBV7-9 CASSYRSGSSYNEQFF
TRBJ1-5 17 TRBV28 CASSRLNRVNSNQPQHF
TRBJ2-7 15 TRBV6-4 CASSDLGGAPYEQYF
TRBJ1-3 14 TRBV9 CASSVAISGNTIYF
TRBJ2-7 14 TRBV7-2 CASSSGLANNEQYF
TRBJ2-2 14 TRBV4-2 CASSRQGGGGELFF
TRBJ1-2 19 TRBV6-1 CASSEWRGGLIQANYGYTF
TRBJ2-2 15 TRBV5-1 CASSGRDSAAGELFF
TRBJ1-1 12 TRBV18 CASSRTDTEAFF
TRBJ2-7 14 TRBV19 CASRGTGERYEQYF
TRBJ2-7 13 TRBV6-1 CASSDPPDYEQYF
TRBJ1-3 14 TRBV5-1 CASSPTGAGNTIYF
TRBJ2-3 15 TRBV6-5 CASKSVQGVTDTQYF
TRBJ2-7 14 TRBV19 CASRSRGSSYEQYF
TRBJ2-7 14 TRBV6-1 CASSARGTEYEQYF
TRBJ1-2 14 TRBV6-5 CASSPLVRRYGYTF
TRBJ2-1 16 TRBV5-1 CASRTGLAGFLNEQFF
TRBJ2-7 13 TRBV6-1 CASSAGTTYEQYF
TRBJ1-4 14 TRBV11-2 CASSYHLLGEKLFF
TRBJ2-7 14 TRBV5-4 CASSSTGVGREQYF
TRBJ2-6 12 TRBV5-1 CASSPGANVLTF
TRBJ2-2 13 TRBV7-6 CASSYTNTGELFF
TRBJ1-1 12 TRBV2 CASTFMNTEAFF
TRBJ2-7 16 TRBV10-3 CAISDYGQGRRYEQYF
TRBJ2-3 15 TRBV5-1 CASSYGTSSTDTQYF